What follows are 7 T cell receptor beta chains derived from one specimen sequenced in a study of blood T cell repertoires in COVID-19. Sequencing used immunoSEQ multiplex PCR; TCRdb keeps in-frame clones, though not all of them. The data contain about half a million clones, 80% to 90% of them singletons. Specimen: PBMCs or T cells enriched from blood (not recorded which). These TCRs come from an older woman who had recovered from COVID-19.

This chain joins TRBV20-1 and TRBJ1-1; D is ambiguous. Germline V gene sequence: CDR1 DFQATT, CDR2 SNEGSKA (reference sequence). Trimming stripped 3 bases from V and 4 bases from J, with 18 bases between. CDR3 size: 15 residues. The CDR3 region is CSASPLLSGPTEAFF. CDR3 DNA sequence: TGCAGTGCTAGTCCCCTTTTATCTGGGCCCACTGAAGCTTTCTTT.

The rearrangement joins TRBV29-1 to TRBJ1-1, with unresolved D. V was shortened by 7 bases and J by 1 base, with 7 bases between the two germline ends. The CDR3 is 11 amino acids. Germline CDR1 reads SQVTM; CDR2 reads ANQGSEA. The CDR3 spells CSGRENTEAFF. CDR3 nucleotide sequence: TGCAGCGGGCGGGAGAACACTGAAGCTTTCTTT.

The chain combines TRBV6-2 or TRBV6-3 with TRBJ2-1; possible D gene TRBD2, 6 bases. The CDR3 consists of 15 residues. V gave up 5 bases and J gave up 2 bases, with 13 bases separating them. Germline lookup yields CDR1 MNHEY and CDR2 SVGEGT. CDR3 in amino acids: CASSLLPGAYNEQFF. The CDR3 DNA reads as TGTGCCAGCAGTCTACTCCCGGGGGCCTACAATGAGCAGTTCTTC.

This chain links TRBV20-1 with TRBJ2-7, with D unclear. Between the trimmed V and J ends, which lost 5 bases and 7 bases, there was a span of 12 bases. The CDR3 totals 11 residues. The V gene's germline CDR1 is DFQATT and CDR2 SNEGSKA (reference sequence). The CDR3 here is CSAALAGEQYV. The CDR3 DNA is TGCAGTGCTGCCTTAGCCGGGGAGCAGTACGTC.

As concerns this clone: Sequence at one end of the junction differs from germline and may be a read error. The V gene is TRBV27, the J gene TRBJ2-2; 14 nucleotides align to TRBD2. The CDR3 length is 15 residues. Germline CDR1 and CDR2: MNHEY and SMNVEV (reference sequence). DNA of the CDR3: TGCGGGGCCGGGACTAGCGGGGGAATCACCGGGGAGCTGTTTTTT. Translated, it gives CGAGTSGGITGELFF.

The rearrangement joins TRBV7-9 to TRBJ2-7; no definite D call. CDR1 SEHNR and CDR2 FQNEAQ come from the germline V gene (reference sequence). Trimming pared 0 bases from V and 1 base from J, leaving 7 bases between. This CDR3 spans 14 amino acids. The CDR3 nucleotides are TGTGCCAGCAGCTTAGCGGAGAATTCCTACGAGCAGTACTTC. Amino acids: CASSLAENSYEQYF.

The rearrangement uses TRBV18 and TRBJ2-3; 12 bases line up with TRBD2. Losses at the gene ends were 4 bases for V and 1 base for J; bases not matched to a gene: 0. The length of the CDR3 is 15 residues. CDR1 and CDR2 (germline): KGHSH, LQKENI. The DNA of the CDR3 is TGTGCCAGCTCACGACTAGCGGGGGGCACAGATACGCAGTATTTT. Its protein product is CASSRLAGGTDTQYF.